This T cell receptor (beta chain) was sequenced for a study of tumor and adjacent non-tumor tissue in lung cancer (dated 2018 in TCRdb). Notes on the research overall: Of the cohort, 11 to 12 patients had adenocarcinoma, 2 had squamous cell carcinoma and 1 had small cell lung cancer. Among the 15 or so patients, ages ranged from roughly 30 to 76 years, approximately 10 were men and 5 were women, and disease was TNM stage I to III. Sequencing generated a total of some 130 million productive TCRbeta reads, averaging roughly 4.2 million reads per sample. Bulk TCRbeta repertoires were compared between lung tumor tissue and matched distant non-tumor lung tissue obtained from around 16 lung cancer patients. Around 30 paired specimens, one tumor and one normal lung sample per patient, were profiled by TCRbeta CDR3 sequencing. Overall study outcomes, separate from this receptor: Neither the sequencing platform nor unique molecular identifiers are mentioned in the methods. TCR diversity (inverse Simpson) was significantly higher in tumor than in normal lung tissue (roughly 390 vs 170, P = 0.0075, Mann-Whitney U test). The top 100 clones accounted for a significantly larger cumulative portion of the repertoire in normal lung than in tumor tissue. Only roughly 14 patients were in the cohort, and the authors stated that larger samples and more detailed clinical data are needed. TCR diversity was significantly higher in younger patients, and higher tumor TCR diversity was associated with shorter overall and disease-free survival. Because peripheral blood was not sequenced, the blood TCRbeta repertoires of the lung cancer patients in the study went unexamined.

The germline V gene specifies MGHRA as CDR1 and YSYEKL as CDR2. Spanning cysteine to phenylalanine, the CDR3 consists of 17 amino acids. Only the CDR3 portion is preserved as DNA: 51 bases, with reading frame beginning at the first base. On this clonotype: Its antigen remains undetermined. Mismatch with germline at one junction end may stem from a read error.

RNA was isolated from bulk, unsorted tissue, and RNA quality was assessed with a NanoDrop ND-1000 and an Agilent 2100. Donors were newly diagnosed lung cancer patients admitted for thoracic surgery in China between August and November 2014, without prior chemotherapy. Patients with previous radiotherapy or chemotherapy, or with another concurrent cancer, were excluded from the study. Surgical tissue pieces of roughly 1-2.2 cm3 were preserved in RNAlater solution and were kept at -80 degrees C until use. Library preparation employed multiplex PCR. Sequencing relied on an Illumina HiSeq 2500. Following protocols modified from ARM-PCR, the researchers constructed TCRbeta libraries through three rounds of nested PCR with primers (Table S4). Before sequencing, PCR products of 200-500 bp were cut from the gel and purified using the QIAquick gel extraction kit. In the original analysis: Trimmomatic was used to clean the reads, FLASH merged the cleaned reads into complete CDR3 sequences, and MiTCR assigned the sequences to V(D)J germline segments. Clonal diversity was computed as the inverse Simpson's index with VDJtools. In-frame sequences without a premature stop codon were defined as productive reads. The raw public reads went through TCRdb reprocessing: fastp at Q25, MiXCR clone calling, in-frame beta chains kept. Under each unique CDR3 protein, matching rows form one entry showing the most common genes and DNA. The V and J calls follow TCRdb's processing rather than the paper's. This sample holds 70,000 to 90,000 distinct CDR3 sequences; 80% were observed only once. The ten biggest clones cover approximately 12% of the sample.

The sample was lung tumor tissue. This clonotype originated in a woman aged 50 to 65 with non-small cell lung cancer. The chain was built from TRBV4-1 and TRBJ2-1; perhaps TRBD2 is the D gene, with 6 bases matching. The CDR3 reads as follows: CARSHPWDLLRLHEQFF. Here is the DNA: TGCGCCAGGAGCCACCCCTGGGACTTATTGCGTTTGCATGAGCAGTTCTTT.